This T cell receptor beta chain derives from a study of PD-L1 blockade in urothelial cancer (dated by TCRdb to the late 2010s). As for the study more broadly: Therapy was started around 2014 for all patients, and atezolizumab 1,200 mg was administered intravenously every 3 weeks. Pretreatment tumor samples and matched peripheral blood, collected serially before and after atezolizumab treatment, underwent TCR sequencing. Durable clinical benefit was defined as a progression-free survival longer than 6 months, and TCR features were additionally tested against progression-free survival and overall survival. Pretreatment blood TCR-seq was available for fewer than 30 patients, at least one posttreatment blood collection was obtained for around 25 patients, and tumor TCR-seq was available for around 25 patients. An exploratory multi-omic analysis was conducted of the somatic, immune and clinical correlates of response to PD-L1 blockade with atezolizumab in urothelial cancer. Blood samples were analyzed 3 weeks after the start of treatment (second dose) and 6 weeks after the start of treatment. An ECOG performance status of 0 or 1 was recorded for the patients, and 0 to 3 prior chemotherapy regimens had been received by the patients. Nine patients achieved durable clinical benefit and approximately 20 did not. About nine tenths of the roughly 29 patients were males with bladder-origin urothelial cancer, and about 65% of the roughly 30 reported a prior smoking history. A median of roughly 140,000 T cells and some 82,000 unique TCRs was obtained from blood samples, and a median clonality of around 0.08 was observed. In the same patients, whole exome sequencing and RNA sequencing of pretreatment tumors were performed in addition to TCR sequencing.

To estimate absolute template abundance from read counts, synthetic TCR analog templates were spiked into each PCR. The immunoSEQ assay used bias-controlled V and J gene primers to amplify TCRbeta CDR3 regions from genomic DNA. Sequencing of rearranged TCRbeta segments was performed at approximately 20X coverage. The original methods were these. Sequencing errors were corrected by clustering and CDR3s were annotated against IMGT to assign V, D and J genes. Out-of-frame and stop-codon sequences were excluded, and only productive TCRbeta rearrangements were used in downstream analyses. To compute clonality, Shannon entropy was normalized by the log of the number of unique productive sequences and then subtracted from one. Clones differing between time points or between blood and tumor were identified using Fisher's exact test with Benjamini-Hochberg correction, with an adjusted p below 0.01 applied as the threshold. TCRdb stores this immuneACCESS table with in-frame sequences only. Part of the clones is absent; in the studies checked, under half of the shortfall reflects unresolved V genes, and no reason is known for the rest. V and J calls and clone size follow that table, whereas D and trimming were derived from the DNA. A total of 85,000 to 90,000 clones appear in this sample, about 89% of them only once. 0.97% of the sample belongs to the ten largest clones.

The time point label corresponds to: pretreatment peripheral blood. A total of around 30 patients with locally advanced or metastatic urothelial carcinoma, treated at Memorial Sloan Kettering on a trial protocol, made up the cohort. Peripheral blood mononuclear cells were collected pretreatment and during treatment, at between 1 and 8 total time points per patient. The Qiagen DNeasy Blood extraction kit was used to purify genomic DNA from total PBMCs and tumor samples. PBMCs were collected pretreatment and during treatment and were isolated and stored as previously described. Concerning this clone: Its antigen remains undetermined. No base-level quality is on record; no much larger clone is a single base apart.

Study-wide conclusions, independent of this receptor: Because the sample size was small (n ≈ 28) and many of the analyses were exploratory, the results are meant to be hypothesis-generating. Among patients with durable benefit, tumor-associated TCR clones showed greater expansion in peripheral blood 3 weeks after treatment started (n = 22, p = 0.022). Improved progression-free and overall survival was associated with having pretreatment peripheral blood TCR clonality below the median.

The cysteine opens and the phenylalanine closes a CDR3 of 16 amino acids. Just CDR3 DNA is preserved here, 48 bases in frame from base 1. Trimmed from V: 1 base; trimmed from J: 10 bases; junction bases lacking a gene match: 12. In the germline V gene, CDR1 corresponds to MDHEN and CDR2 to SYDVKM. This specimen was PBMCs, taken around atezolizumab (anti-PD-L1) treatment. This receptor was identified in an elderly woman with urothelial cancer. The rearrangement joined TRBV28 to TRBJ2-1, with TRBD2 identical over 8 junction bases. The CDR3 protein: CASSLYSSGTRGEQFF. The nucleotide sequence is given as TGTGCCAGCAGTTTATACTCCTCCGGGACTAGGGGCGAGCAGTTCTTC.